A selection of T cell receptor beta chains follows, all from one sample in a study of T cell responses to AZD1222 COVID-19 vaccine. Sequencing was performed with immunoSEQ multiplex PCR; in TCRdb, only in-frame clones are kept and a portion is missing. The sample consists of more than 110,000 clones, under 95% of them appearing once. This material consisted of peripheral blood, taken on day 0 of AZD1222 vaccination. Every receptor here comes from an adult in good health. CDR3s include the opening cysteine and the closing phenylalanine or tryptophan. The D gene is left open where the match is weak. The listing skips clone size in some rows; elsewhere it reads once, few, many or a size class.

d_call,j_call,clone_size,v_call,cdr3_nt,cdr3_aa
-,TRBJ2-7,-,TRBV10-1,TGCCGCCTGAACCAGCGGACCCTACGAGAGCAGTACTTC,CRLNQRTLREQYF
-,TRBJ2-7,-,TRBV19,TGTGCCAGTAGTATAACAGACGCCTACGAGCAGTACTTC,CASSITDAYEQYF
TRBD1,TRBJ1-2,few,TRBV7-3,TGTGCCAGCAGCCCCAGGGCAGGGGGCTATGGCTACACCTTC,CASSPRAGGYGYTF
TRBD2,TRBJ2-1,-,TRBV2,TGTGCCAGCGTCGGGACTAGCGGGATTACCTACAATGAGCAGTTCTTC,CASVGTSGITYNEQFF
-,TRBJ2-1,-,TRBV6-2/TRBV6-3,TGTGCCAGCAGTTACACCCTGGCTAGCTCCGATGAGCAGTTCTTC,CASSYTLASSDEQFF
-,TRBJ1-5,-,TRBV19,TGTGCCAGTAGTATAGTGGAGGGAGATCAGCCCCAGCATTTT,CASSIVEGDQPQHF
-,TRBJ1-2,-,TRBV6-2/TRBV6-3,TGTGCCAGCCGCCCTACAGGAAACTATGGCTACACCTTC,CASRPTGNYGYTF
TRBD1,TRBJ1-1,-,TRBV19,TGTGCCAGTAGCTCGGACAGGGGAGGAACTGAAGCTTTCTTT,CASSSDRGGTEAFF
-,TRBJ1-3,once,TRBV30,TGTGCCTGGAACCGGAGGCCCTGGGACACCATATATTTT,CAWNRRPWDTIYF
-,TRBJ1-6,-,TRBV10-3,TGTGCCATCAGGGAGGGGGATTCACCCCTCCACTTT,CAIREGDSPLHF
-,TRBJ1-2,few,TRBV20-1,TGCAGTGCTAGTCGCGGTGGGGCGATGGATGGCTACACCTTC,CSASRGGAMDGYTF
-,TRBJ1-1,-,TRBV28,TGTGCCAGCAATCGAGGCGGCAGCCTCACTGAAGCTTTCTTT,CASNRGGSLTEAFF
-,TRBJ1-2,once,TRBV3-1/TRBV3-2,TGTGCCAGCAGCCAAAGGGACGGCCTCTATGGCTACACCTTC,CASSQRDGLYGYTF
-,TRBJ2-2,-,TRBV11-2,TGTGCCAGCAGCTTAGAGGCAGGGCTCGGGGAGCTGTTTTTT,CASSLEAGLGELFF
-,TRBJ2-5,-,TRBV10-3,TGTGCCATCACGCAACCCCCCGGAGAGACCCAGTACTTC,CAITQPPGETQYF
-,TRBJ2-5,-,TRBV30,TGTGCCTGGGAGTTGATGTTCGCTGAGACCCAGTACTTC,CAWELMFAETQYF
-,TRBJ1-2,-,TRBV7-2,TGTGCCAGCAGCTTAGAATCCGACTATGGCTACACCTTC,CASSLESDYGYTF
-,TRBJ1-5,-,TRBV5-6,TGTGCCAGCAGCCCGGCGGCAGCGGGAAATCAGCCCCAGCATTTT,CASSPAAAGNQPQHF
-,TRBJ2-3,-,TRBV11-3,TGTGCCAGCAGGTTACTAGCCGGCACAGATACGCAGTATTTT,CASRLLAGTDTQYF
TRBD1,TRBJ1-2,-,TRBV7-2,TGTGCCAGCAGCTTATATCAGGACAGGGACAATGGCTACACCTTC,CASSLYQDRDNGYTF
-,TRBJ1-5,once,TRBV28,TGTGCCAGCGCAATTCCGGGGGTGGTAGATCAGCCCCAGCATTTT,CASAIPGVVDQPQHF
-,TRBJ1-5,few,TRBV19,TGTGCCAGTACGGACCCACGGGGGGCCGGTAGGCAGCCCCAGCATTTT,CASTDPRGAGRQPQHF
-,TRBJ1-4,-,TRBV27,TGTGCCAGCAGTTTATCTCGGGGAGGGGTCACTAATGAAAAACTGTTTTTT,CASSLSRGGVTNEKLFF
-,TRBJ2-7,-,TRBV27,TGTGCCAGCAGTTTATCGTCGGGCAGGCGGGGCGAGCAGTACTTC,CASSLSSGRRGEQYF
-,TRBJ2-7,-,TRBV2,TGTGCCAGCAGTGTTCCTGCCAGGGGCAACGAGCAGTACTTC,CASSVPARGNEQYF
TRBD2,TRBJ2-2,-,TRBV18,TGTGCCAGCTCACCAACCCCCCTAGCGGGTAACACCGGGGAGCTGTTTTTT,CASSPTPLAGNTGELFF
TRBD2,TRBJ2-7,once,TRBV6-6,TGTGCCAGCAGTTACGCTAGCGGGAGGGCCGCCTACGAGCAGTACTTC,CASSYASGRAAYEQYF
TRBD2,TRBJ2-1,-,TRBV4-3,TGCGCCAGCAGCCAACTTAGCGGGGGGGCGCCCTTCTTC,CASSQLSGGAPFF
-,TRBJ2-5,once,TRBV27,TGTGCCAGCAGTTTCTTCGGAGGGGAGACCCAGTACTTC,CASSFFGGETQYF
TRBD2,TRBJ2-1,-,TRBV28,TGTGCCAGCAACCCAAGGACTAGTCAGCAGTTCTTC,CASNPRTSQQFF
-,TRBJ1-1,-,TRBV11-2,TGTGCCAGCAGCTTAGATGGGGGGGCTGGAACTGAAGCTTTCTTT,CASSLDGGAGTEAFF
-,TRBJ1-5,-,TRBV10-1,TGCGCCAGCAGTGAGTCGCCGGGTCAGCCCCAGCATTTT,CASSESPGQPQHF
-,TRBJ2-5,-,TRBV7-8,TGTGCCAGCAGCCCGGGTCCACAAGAGACCCAGTACTTC,CASSPGPQETQYF
TRBD2,TRBJ2-1,-,TRBV4-2,TGTGCCAGCAGCCAAGCGGGGGGCTCCTACAATGAGCAGTTCTTC,CASSQAGGSYNEQFF
TRBD1,TRBJ2-7,-,TRBV15,TGTGCCACCAGCAGAGTGGGACAGGGGTACGAGCAGTACTTC,CATSRVGQGYEQYF
-,TRBJ2-4,-,TRBV5-1,TGCGCCAGCAGCCCCCTAGCTGAGGGAAACATTCAGTACTTC,CASSPLAEGNIQYF
-,TRBJ2-1,-,TRBV24-1,TGTGCCACCAGTGAACTGGACAGCAATGAGCAGTTCTTC,CATSELDSNEQFF
-,TRBJ2-2,few,TRBV12-5,TGTGCTAGTGGTTCTGTCCGGGGGCAGAACACCGGGGAGCTGTTTTTT,CASGSVRGQNTGELFF
TRBD1,TRBJ1-4,-,TRBV5-8,TGTGCCAGCAGCTTGGGGCAGGGGGGTGAAAAACTGTTTTTT,CASSLGQGGEKLFF
TRBD2,TRBJ2-5,-,TRBV11-3,TGTGCCAGCAGCTTCAGCGGGGGGGCCGGGACCCAGTACTTC,CASSFSGGAGTQYF
-,TRBJ2-7,-,TRBV19,TGTGCCAGTAATGGCGAGGGTCGCTCCGAGCAGTACTTC,CASNGEGRSEQYF
TRBD1,TRBJ2-4,-,TRBV15,TGTGCCACCAGCAGATACAGGGGCATTCAGTACTTC,CATSRYRGIQYF
-,TRBJ2-1,-,TRBV2,TGTGCCAGCAGTGAAGGGCGGACCGAGCAGTTCTTC,CASSEGRTEQFF
TRBD2,TRBJ2-1,few,TRBV9,TGTGCCAGCAGCACAGACGGGACTAGCATCGGTGAGCAGTTCTTC,CASSTDGTSIGEQFF
TRBD1,TRBJ2-3,-,TRBV10-3,TGTGCCATCAGTGAAGGCCCGGGACAGGGGCCTACAGATACGCAGTATTTT,CAISEGPGQGPTDTQYF
TRBD1,TRBJ1-3,-,TRBV2,TGTGCCAGCAAATCAGGGACAGGCTCTGGAAACACCATATATTTT,CASKSGTGSGNTIYF
-,TRBJ1-5,few,TRBV2,TGTGCCAGCAGTGCTCCCGTTACAGGAATCAATCAGCCCCAGCATTTT,CASSAPVTGINQPQHF
-,TRBJ1-1,-,TRBV7-9,TGTGCCAGCAGCGTTTTGGCCACTGAAGCTTTCTTT,CASSVLATEAFF
-,TRBJ1-6,once,TRBV6-5,TGTGCCAGCAGTTACCGAGAATCACCCCTCCACTTT,CASSYRESPLHF
-,TRBJ2-4,-,TRBV10-2,TGCGCCAGCAGTGAGTTCAGCGGTTGGCAAGACATTCAGTACTTC,CASSEFSGWQDIQYF